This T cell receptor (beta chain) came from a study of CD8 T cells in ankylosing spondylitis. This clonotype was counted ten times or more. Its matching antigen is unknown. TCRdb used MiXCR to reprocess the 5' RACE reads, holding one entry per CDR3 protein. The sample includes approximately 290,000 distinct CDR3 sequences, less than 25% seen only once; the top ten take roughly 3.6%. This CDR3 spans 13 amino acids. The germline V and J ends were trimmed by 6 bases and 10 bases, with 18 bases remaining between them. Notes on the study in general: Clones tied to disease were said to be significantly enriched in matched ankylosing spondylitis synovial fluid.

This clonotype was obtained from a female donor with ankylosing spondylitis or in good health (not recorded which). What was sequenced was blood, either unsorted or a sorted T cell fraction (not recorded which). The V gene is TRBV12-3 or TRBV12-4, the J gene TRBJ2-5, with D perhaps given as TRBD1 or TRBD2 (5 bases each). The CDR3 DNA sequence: TGTGCCAGCAGGTCGGGACGGCGCGGTCACCAGTACTTC. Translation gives CASRSGRRGHQYF.